This TCR beta chain was found in a study of T cell responses to AZD1222 COVID-19 vaccine. Study results and limitations: The breadth and depth of Spike-specific TCRs increased once two AZD1222 doses had been given. Every sample of the repertoires postdated the peak T cell response. Baseline testing showed seropositivity in only six AZD1222 recipients.

The CDR3 runs 14 residues. CDR1 is MNHEY, CDR2 SMNVEV, per germline (reference sequence). After removal of 5 bases from V and 10 bases from J, the junction contained 7 bases not matched to a gene. Profiled with immunoSEQ multiplex PCR; TCRdb holds only in-frame clones, not every one. The sample has about 76,000 clones, around 90% seen once; the top ten hold under 5%. Remarks on this clone: What it binds is not known.

The sequences come from peripheral blood, collected on day 0 of AZD1222 vaccination. The chain has TRBV27 and TRBJ1-6, with 8 bases fitting TRBD1. The TCR comes from an adult in good health. For the CDR3, the DNA is TGTGCCAGCAGTCTTCGACAGGGGAGATCACCCCTCCACTTT. Amino acids: CASSLRQGRSPLHF.